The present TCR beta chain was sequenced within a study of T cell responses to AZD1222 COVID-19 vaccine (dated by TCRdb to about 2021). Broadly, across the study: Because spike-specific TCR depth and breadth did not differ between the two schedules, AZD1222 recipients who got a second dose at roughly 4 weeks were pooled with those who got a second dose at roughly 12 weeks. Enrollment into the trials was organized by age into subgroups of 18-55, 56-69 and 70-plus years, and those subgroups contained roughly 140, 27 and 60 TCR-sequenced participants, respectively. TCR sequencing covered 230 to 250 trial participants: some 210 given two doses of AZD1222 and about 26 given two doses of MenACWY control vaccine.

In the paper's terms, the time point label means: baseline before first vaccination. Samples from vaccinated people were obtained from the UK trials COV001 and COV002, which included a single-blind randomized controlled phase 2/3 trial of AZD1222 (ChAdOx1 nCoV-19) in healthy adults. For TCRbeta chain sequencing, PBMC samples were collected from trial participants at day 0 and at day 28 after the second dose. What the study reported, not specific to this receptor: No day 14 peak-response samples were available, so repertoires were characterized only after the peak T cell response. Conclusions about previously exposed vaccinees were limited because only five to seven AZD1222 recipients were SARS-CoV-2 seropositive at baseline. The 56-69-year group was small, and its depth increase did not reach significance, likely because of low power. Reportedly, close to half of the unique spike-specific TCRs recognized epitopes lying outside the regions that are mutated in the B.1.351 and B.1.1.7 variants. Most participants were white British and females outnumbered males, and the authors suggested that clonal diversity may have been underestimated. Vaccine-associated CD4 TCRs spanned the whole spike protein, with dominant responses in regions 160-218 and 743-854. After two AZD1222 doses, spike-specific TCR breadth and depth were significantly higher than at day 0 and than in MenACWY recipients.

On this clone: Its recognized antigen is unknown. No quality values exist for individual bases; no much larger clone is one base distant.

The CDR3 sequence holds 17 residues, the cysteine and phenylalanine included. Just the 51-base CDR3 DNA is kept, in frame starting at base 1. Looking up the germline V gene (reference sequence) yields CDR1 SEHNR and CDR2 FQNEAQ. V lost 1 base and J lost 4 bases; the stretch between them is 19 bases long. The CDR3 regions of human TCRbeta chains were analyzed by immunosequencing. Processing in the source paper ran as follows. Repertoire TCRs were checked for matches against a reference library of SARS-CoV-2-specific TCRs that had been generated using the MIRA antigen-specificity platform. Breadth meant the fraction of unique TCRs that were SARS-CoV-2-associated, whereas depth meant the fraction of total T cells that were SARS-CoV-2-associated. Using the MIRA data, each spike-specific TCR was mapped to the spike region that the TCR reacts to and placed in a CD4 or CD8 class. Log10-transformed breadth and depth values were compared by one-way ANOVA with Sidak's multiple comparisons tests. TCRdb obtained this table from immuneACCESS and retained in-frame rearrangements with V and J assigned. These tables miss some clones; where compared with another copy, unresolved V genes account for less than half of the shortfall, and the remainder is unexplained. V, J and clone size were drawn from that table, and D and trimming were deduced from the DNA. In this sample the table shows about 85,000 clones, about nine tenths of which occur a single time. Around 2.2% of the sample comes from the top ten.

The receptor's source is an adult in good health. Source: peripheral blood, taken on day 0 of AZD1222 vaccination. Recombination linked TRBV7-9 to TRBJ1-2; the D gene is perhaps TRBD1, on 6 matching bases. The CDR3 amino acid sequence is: CASSLGGERGRSYGYTF. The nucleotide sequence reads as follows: TGTGCCAGCAGCTTAGGAGGTGAGCGGGGGCGAAGCTATGGCTACACCTTC.